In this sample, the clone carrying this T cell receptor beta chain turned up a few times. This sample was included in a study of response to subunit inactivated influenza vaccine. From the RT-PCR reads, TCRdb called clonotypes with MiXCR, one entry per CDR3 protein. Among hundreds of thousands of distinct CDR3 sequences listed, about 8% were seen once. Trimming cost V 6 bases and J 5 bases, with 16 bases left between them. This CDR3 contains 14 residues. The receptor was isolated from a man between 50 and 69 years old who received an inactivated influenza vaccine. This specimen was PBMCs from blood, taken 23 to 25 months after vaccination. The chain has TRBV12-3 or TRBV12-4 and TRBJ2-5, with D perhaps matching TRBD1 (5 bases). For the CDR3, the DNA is TGTGCCAGCAGCCGACCTGGCAGGGTTGAGACCCAGTACTTC. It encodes CASSRPGRVETQYF.